This T cell receptor beta chain was obtained from a study of T cell changes during pregnancy in multiple sclerosis. CDR1 is LNHDA and CDR2 is SQIVND in the germline V gene (reference sequence). The CDR3 consists of 13 residues. V lost 10 bases and J lost 1, with 13 bases in between. Assay: immunoSEQ multiplex PCR; the TCRdb copy retains only in-frame clones and omits some. Found here are approximately 88,000 clones, about 95% of them singletons; the top ten hold about 1.2%. The chain combines TRBV19 with TRBJ1-1; TRBD1 might be the D (5 bases). The specimen comprised peripheral blood, sampled in the second trimester of pregnancy. The sequence came from a female donor with multiple sclerosis, enrolled in a pregnancy study. The CDR3 here is CATHSGGNTEAFF. As DNA, the CDR3 is TGTGCCACCCACTCGGGGGGGAACACTGAAGCTTTCTTT.